Listed here are 7 T cell receptor beta chains from one sample, sequenced in a study of regulatory T cells in long-lasting Graves disease. The time point was: persistent/refractory GD, antithyroid drugs over 5 years with positive TRAb. The TCR library was prepared using RNA isolated from PBMCs. Construction of the TCR beta libraries employed iRepertoire HTBI primers in conjunction with Arm-PCR of CDR3 regions. TCRdb re-called the multiplex PCR reads through MiXCR, storing one row per CDR3 protein. The sample carries about 470,000 distinct CDR3 sequences, around a fifth recorded once. This specimen was peripheral blood mononuclear cells (PBMCs), taken when the disease was refractory, from a patient treated with antithyroid drugs. These receptors were obtained from a female donor with Graves disease.

This clonotype appeared a few times. The chain carries TRBV5-1 and TRBJ2-5, with 8 bases lining up with TRBD2. CDR3 length: 14 residues. V shed 5 bases, J shed 6 bases, and the junction held 9 bases outside the gene matches. Looked up from germline, CDR1 is SGHRS and CDR2 is YFSETQ. CDR3 in amino acids: CASRDTSGMKTQYF. DNA for the CDR3: TGCGCCAGCAGAGATACTAGCGGAATGAAGACCCAGTACTTC.

This clonotype was seen ten or more times. This chain uses TRBV7-2 with TRBJ1-5; TRBD1 matches at 9 bases. This CDR3 contains 15 residues. Looked up from germline, CDR1 is SGHTA and CDR2 is FQGNSA. Trimming removed 3 bases from V and 3 bases from J; junction bases left unmatched: 3. Here the CDR3 reads CASSLTGGFNQPQHF. The CDR3 DNA reads TGTGCCAGCAGCTTGACAGGGGGTTTCAATCAGCCCCAGCATTTT.

The chain has TRBV20-1 and TRBJ1-4, with D perhaps matching TRBD1 (5 bases). Germline CDR1 is DFQATT and CDR2 is SNEGSKA (reference sequence). This CDR3 contains 13 residues. Trimming pared 3 bases from V and 4 bases from J, leaving 9 bases between. CDR3 bases: TGCAGTGCTAGGGGACGGGTTAATGAAAAACTGTTTTTT. This translates into CSARGRVNEKLFF.

Concerning this clonotype: This could be a read error, since a much larger clone is one nucleotide away. This chain joins TRBV29-1 and TRBJ1-2, with D tentatively TRBD1 (5 bases). Germline lookup yields CDR1 SQVTM and CDR2 ANQGSEA. Trimming took 7 bases from V and 6 from J, leaving 12 bases between them. The CDR3 consists of 11 residues. The CDR3 sequence is CSDTGPDGYTF. Written as DNA, the CDR3 is TGCAGCGATACGGGGCCAGATGGCTACACCTTC.

This clonotype was observed many times. The chain carries TRBV12-3 or TRBV12-4 and TRBJ1-1; D gene ambiguous. The V end was cut by 6 bases, the J end by 0 bases, with 11 bases between. There are 14 residues in the CDR3. The DNA for the CDR3 is TGTGCCAGCAGGCTACAGCTACTGAACACTGAAGCTTTCTTT. Translation gives CASRLQLLNTEAFF.

Turning to this clonotype: Being one base from a much bigger clone, this may be a read error. The chain employs TRBV12-3 or TRBV12-4 and TRBJ1-1; no reliable D call. Trimming cost V 1 base and J 3 bases, with 12 bases left between them. This CDR3 region has 15 residues. The CDR3 is CASSLDKRIDTEAFF. As DNA, the CDR3 is TGTGCCAGCAGTTTAGACAAACGGATCGACACTGAAGCTTTCTTT.

V usage is TRBV10-3 and J usage is TRBJ2-6; TRBD1 matches 8 bases. The trim removed 8 bases at V and 4 bases at J, leaving 10 bases unmatched. The CDR3 is made up of 16 amino acids. Germline V gene data show CDR1 as ENHRY and CDR2 as SYGVKD. The CDR3 DNA reads TGTGCCATCTTCGGACAGGGTCAAGCCGGGGCCAACGTCCTGACTTTC. Translating gives CAIFGQGQAGANVLTF.